These 28 T cell receptor beta chains were all obtained from the same sample, sequenced in a study of T cell responses to AZD1222 COVID-19 vaccine. Measured with immunoSEQ multiplex PCR; TCRdb has only the in-frame clones, and not every one. This sample has some 120,000 clones, with about nine tenths found just once. The input for sequencing was peripheral blood, taken on day 0 of AZD1222 vaccination. The receptors shown here come from an adult in good health.

The CDR3 reads CSASRKNSYNEQFF. The CDR3 coding sequence is TGCAGTGCGAGTAGGAAAAACTCCTACAATGAGCAGTTCTTC. This chain connects TRBV20-1 to TRBJ2-1; no reliable D call. V was clipped by 6 bases and J by 0 bases, with 12 bases between them. CDR1 is DFQATT, CDR2 SNEGSKA, per germline (reference sequence). The length of the CDR3 is 14 residues.

CDR3: CASSPGQGATNEKLFF. The DNA of the CDR3 is TGCGCCAGCAGCCCGGGACAGGGTGCAACTAATGAAAAACTGTTTTTT. V and J are TRBV4-3 and TRBJ1-4, with TRBD1 matching 9 bases. With 4 bases clipped from V and 0 bases from J, the junction kept 3 bases outside the gene matches. The CDR3 spans 16 residues. Germline V lookup: CDR1 LGHNA, CDR2 YSLEER.

The chain uses TRBV5-5 and TRBJ1-3, with 7 bases lining up with TRBD1. V shed 6 bases and J 3 bases; nucleotides not matched to a gene: 6. This CDR3 region has 14 residues. The germline gives CDR1 SGHKS, CDR2 YYEKEE (reference sequence). The CDR3 sequence: CASILRDSGNTIYF. The CDR3 coding sequence is TGTGCCAGCATCCTCCGGGACAGTGGAAACACCATATATTTT.

This sequence joins TRBV28 and TRBJ1-5; no definite D call. The germline V gene has CDR1 MDHEN and CDR2 SYDVKM. V was cut by 6 bases and J by 5 bases, with 8 bases left in between. CDR3 length: 12 residues. Here the CDR3 reads CASRGSDQPQHF. The CDR3 nucleotides are TGTGCCAGCAGGGGGTCGGATCAGCCCCAGCATTTT.

The chain carries TRBV19 and TRBJ1-6; 8 positions match TRBD1. The CDR3 has 15 amino acids. Germline V gene data show CDR1 as LNHDA and CDR2 as SQIVND (reference sequence). The trim removed 3 bases at V and 10 bases at J, leaving 8 bases unmatched. CDR3 DNA: TGTGCCAGTAGTATTGGGCAGGGGGCAAAGTCACCCCTCCACTTT. Residues: CASSIGQGAKSPLHF.

This clone was counted once. The V and J genes are TRBV28 and TRBJ2-7; maybe TRBD1 (7 bases). Trimming stripped 3 bases from V and 1 base from J, with 13 bases between. The V gene's germline CDR1 is MDHEN and CDR2 SYDVKM. This CDR3 comprises 15 residues. The CDR3 region is CASSFPQGTSYEQYF. CDR3 DNA: TGTGCCAGCAGTTTTCCACAGGGGACTTCCTACGAGCAGTACTTC.

This clone was observed a few times. The chain carries TRBV9 and TRBJ1-4, with TRBD1 as a possible D gene (5 bases). Germline V lookup: CDR1 SGDLS, CDR2 YYNGEE. Trimming shortened V by 0 bases and J by 5 bases, and 5 bases separated the two germline ends. This CDR3 spans 13 amino acids. The CDR3 protein is CASSVGGNEKLFF. The CDR3 bases are TGTGCCAGCAGCGTAGGGGGGAATGAAAAACTGTTTTTT.

This chain links TRBV2 with TRBJ1-1; D is possibly TRBD1 (5 bases). The V end lost 4 bases, the J end lost 1 base, and 7 bases lay between the germline ends. Germline CDR1 reads SNHLY; CDR2 reads FYNNEI. The CDR3 is 13 amino acids. The CDR3 region has the DNA TGTGCCAGCAGTGCGGGACCGAACACTGAAGCTTTCTTT. Protein sequence: CASSAGPNTEAFF.

J is TRBJ2-7 and V is TRBV19; 9 positions agree with TRBD2. The CDR3 length is 15 residues. Germline trimming cut 7 bases from V and 0 bases from J; bases unmatched to any gene: 7. Germline lookup yields CDR1 LNHDA and CDR2 SQIVND (reference sequence). As DNA, the CDR3 is TGTGCCAGTACCGTGACTAGCGGTCCCTCCTACGAGCAGTACTTC. It codes for CASTVTSGPSYEQYF.

The CDR3: CASSLNTEAFF. The CDR3 region has the DNA TGTGCCAGCAGCCTGAACACTGAAGCTTTCTTT. This chain joins TRBV5-4 and TRBJ1-1, with no clear D. The CDR3 has 11 amino acids. Trimming took 4 bases from V and 0 from J, leaving 1 base between them. The germline gives CDR1 SGHNT, CDR2 YYREEE (reference sequence).

This chain links TRBV30 with TRBJ1-2, with 10 bases lining up with TRBD1. This CDR3 spans 14 amino acids. The J segment lost 4 bases and the V segment lost 2 bases, leaving 4 bases of the junction unmatched. Germline assignment: CDR1 GTSNPN and CDR2 SVGIG (reference sequence). Written as DNA, the CDR3 is TGTGCCTGGAGTCCGGGACAGGGGCTCTATGGCTACACCTTC. The encoded protein is CAWSPGQGLYGYTF.

This rearrangement joins TRBV7-8 to TRBJ1-4, with TRBD1 identical over 7 bases. V lost 1 base to trimming and J lost 3 bases; unmatched junction nucleotides: 8. CDR3 length: 17 amino acids. CDR1 and CDR2 from the germline V gene are SGHVS and FQNEAQ. The CDR3 sequence: CASSLGVGGRPNEKLFF. The CDR3 DNA reads TGTGCCAGCAGCTTAGGCGTAGGGGGCAGGCCTAATGAAAAACTGTTTTTT. The full variable domain, completed using reference TRBV7-8 and TRBJ1-4, is GAGVSQSPRYKVAKRGQDVALRCDPISGHVSLFWYQQALGQGPEFLTYFQNEAQLDKSGLPSDRFFAERPEGSVSTLKIQRTQQEDSAVYLCASSLGVGGRPNEKLFFGSGTQLSVL.

The chain couples TRBV7-6 to TRBJ2-5; D assignment may be TRBD1 or TRBD2 (5 bases each). Germline-derived CDR1 and CDR2 are SGHVS and FNYEAQ. V lost 5 bases, J lost 5 bases, and 12 bases lay in between. The CDR3 is 13 amino acids. The CDR3, as DNA: TGTGCCAGCAGCCGGACGGGGCTGGAGACCCAGTACTTC. It is translated as CASSRTGLETQYF.

V usage is TRBV28 and J usage is TRBJ1-1, with D possibly TRBD1 on 5 matching bases. The CDR3 loop spans 14 amino acids. Germline V lookup: CDR1 MDHEN, CDR2 SYDVKM. Trimming pared 3 bases from V and 4 bases from J, leaving 12 bases between. Here the CDR3 DNA reads TGTGCCAGCAGTTTTCCCAGGGTAGGCACTGAAGCTTTCTTT. Translation: CASSFPRVGTEAFF.

J is TRBJ1-1 and V is TRBV10-3; TRBD1 is a possible D gene (5 bases). The CDR3 is 15 residues long. The V and J ends lost 2 bases and 4 bases respectively, with 14 bases between them. From germline, CDR1 is ENHRY and CDR2 SYGVKD. This CDR3 is CAISEGAPLTTEAFF. The CDR3 nucleotides are TGTGCCATCAGTGAGGGGGCCCCCCTTACCACTGAAGCTTTCTTT.

The J gene is TRBJ2-1, the V gene TRBV19, with D tentatively TRBD1 (5 bases). The CDR3 totals 13 residues. The germline V gene encodes CDR1 LNHDA and CDR2 SQIVND (reference sequence). Trimming left V 6 bases short and J 8 bases short, with 14 bases between. The CDR3 loop is CASSLDSRDEQFF. The CDR3 DNA is TGTGCCAGTAGCCTTGACAGCCGGGATGAGCAGTTCTTC.

This rearrangement joins TRBV6-6 to TRBJ2-1; 7 nucleotides line up with TRBD2. Trimming took 7 bases from V and 4 from J; bases not matched to a gene: 7. Germline-derived CDR1 and CDR2 are MNHNY and SVGAGI (reference sequence). CDR3 length: 14 residues. The CDR3 loop reads CASTRAGIYNEQFF. CDR3 in DNA: TGTGCCAGCACCAGAGCGGGAATTTACAATGAGCAGTTCTTC.

This sequence joins TRBV5-8 and TRBJ2-2, with 7 bases lining up with TRBD1. CDR3 length: 19 amino acids. The germline CDR1 and CDR2 sequences are SGHTS and YDEGEE. Trimming removed 3 bases from V and 0 bases from J; junction bases left unmatched: 14. The DNA for the CDR3 is TGTGCCAGCAGCTACCTACAGGGGAACCTACAAGCGAACACCGGGGAGCTGTTTTTT. It specifies CASSYLQGNLQANTGELFF.

V and J are TRBV5-1 and TRBJ2-3, with 7 bases that match TRBD2. The CDR3 sequence is 15 residues long. Germline V lookup: CDR1 SGHRS, CDR2 YFSETQ. J lost 4 bases, V lost 0 bases, and 5 bases had no gene match. CDR3 sequence: CASSLELAGSDTQYF. The CDR3 DNA reads as TGCGCCAGCAGCTTGGAGTTAGCGGGTTCAGATACGCAGTATTTT.

The chain carries TRBV10-3 and TRBJ2-7, with 8 bases lining up with TRBD1. The V gene end was trimmed by 2 bases and the J gene end by 4 bases; junction bases not matched to a gene: 4. Germline CDR1 and CDR2: ENHRY and SYGVKD. The CDR3 runs 14 residues. The CDR3 sequence: CAISEGQGFYEQYF. The CDR3 nucleotides are TGTGCCATCAGTGAGGGACAGGGTTTTTACGAGCAGTACTTC.

The gene calls are TRBV7-8 and TRBJ2-7; a weak D match, TRBD1 (5 bases). There are 14 residues in the CDR3. In germline, CDR1 is SGHVS, CDR2 FQNEAQ. The V end was cut by 1 base, the J end by 6 bases, with 13 bases between. The CDR3 here is CASSLGQGMGEQYF. CDR3 coding DNA: TGTGCCAGCAGCTTAGGCCAGGGAATGGGCGAGCAGTACTTC.

The genes are TRBV10-1 and TRBJ2-7, with D possibly matching TRBD2 (5 bases). This CDR3 comprises 15 residues. Germline assignment: CDR1 WNHNN and CDR2 SYGVQD (reference sequence). With 3 bases removed from V and 7 bases from J, the gap between germline ends came to 19 bases. The CDR3 DNA is TGCGCCAGCAGTGACTCGGCGGGCCCTCCGGAGGAGCAGTACTTC. Its translation: CASSDSAGPPEEQYF.

The chain recombines TRBV5-1 with TRBJ2-2; TRBD1 is a possible D gene (5 bases). Trimming removed 0 bases at V and 4 bases at J, with 16 bases between. Germline V gives CDR1 SGHRS, CDR2 YFSETQ. This CDR3 contains 17 residues. CDR3 sequence reads: CASSLGQGALGTGELFF. In DNA, the CDR3 is TGCGCCAGCAGCTTGGGCCAGGGCGCGCTGGGCACCGGGGAGCTGTTTTTT.

J is TRBJ2-7 and V is TRBV18, with 7 bases fitting TRBD1. The CDR3 totals 13 residues. V lost 4 bases to trimming and J lost 2 bases; unmatched junction nucleotides: 2. From germline, CDR1 is KGHSH and CDR2 LQKENI. Here the CDR3 DNA reads TGTGCCAGCTCACGGCAGGGGGCCTACGAGCAGTACTTC. As protein: CASSRQGAYEQYF.

This chain connects TRBV28 to TRBJ1-2, with D possibly matching TRBD1 (6 bases). The germline V gene encodes CDR1 MDHEN and CDR2 SYDVKM. The CDR3 loop spans 13 amino acids. V lost 6 bases and J 8 bases, leaving 16 bases between the germline ends. The CDR3 sequence is CASRLAAGDGYTF. In DNA, the CDR3 is TGTGCCAGCAGATTAGCCGCAGGGGACGGCTACACCTTC.

The J gene is TRBJ1-2, the V gene TRBV28; 8 bases align to TRBD1. CDR1 and CDR2 (germline): MDHEN, SYDVKM. The CDR3 length is 12 residues. The trim removed 4 bases at V and 7 bases at J, leaving 2 bases unmatched. The CDR3 is CASSSGQGGYTF. For the CDR3, the DNA is TGTGCCAGCAGTTCTGGACAGGGTGGCTACACCTTC.

This chain joins TRBV9 and TRBJ2-5; no definite D call. Trimming removed 0 bases from V and 3 bases from J, with 12 bases in between. Germline CDR1 and CDR2: SGDLS and YYNGEE. The CDR3 is 15 amino acids. The CDR3 is CASSVVDSAEETQYF. The CDR3 nucleotides are TGTGCCAGCAGCGTAGTTGACTCCGCCGAAGAGACCCAGTACTTC.

This clone has a single count. The sample holds other DNA sequences that translate to the same CDR3. This sequence joins TRBV18 and TRBJ1-5; D is undetermined. Trimming shortened V by 2 bases and J by 4 bases, and 6 bases separated the two germline ends. This CDR3 is built from 13 residues. The germline CDR1 and CDR2 sequences are KGHSH and LQKENI. The DNA of the CDR3 is TGTGCCAGCTCACCATCAGAGAATCAGCCCCAGCATTTT. Its translation: CASSPSENQPQHF. Together with reference TRBV18 and TRBJ1-5, the CDR3 gives the full variable domain: NAGVMQNPRHLVRRRGQEARLRCSPMKGHSHVYWYRQLPEEGLKFMVYLQKENIIDESGMPKERFSAEFPKEGPSILRIQQVVRGDSAAYFCASSPSENQPQHFGDGTRLSIL.